The sequence of this T cell receptor beta chain was determined in a study of T cell responses to AZD1222 COVID-19 vaccine. General study findings and limits: Variant regions that are unmutated are reportedly the target of nearly half of spike-specific TCRs.

Germline V gene sequence: CDR1 SGHVS, CDR2 FQNEAQ. The CDR3 runs to 14 residues. Trimming shortened V by 1 base and J by 5 bases, and 11 bases separated the two germline ends. Comments on this clone: Antigen unknown.

The data were produced by immunoSEQ multiplex PCR, yet TCRdb's version contains in-frame clones alone and is incomplete. The sample comprises roughly 110,000 clones, about 90% of which are singletons, and approximately 9.3% rests with the top ten. The sequence was collected from an adult who received the AZD1222 COVID-19 vaccine. V and J are TRBV7-8 and TRBJ1-1; a weak D match, TRBD1 (5 bases). Sequenced material: peripheral blood, taken 28 days after the second AZD1222 dose. CDR3: CASSLVKGRTEAFF. The CDR3, as DNA: TGTGCCAGCAGCTTAGTCAAGGGGCGGACTGAAGCTTTCTTT.